Each of the 17 T cell receptor beta chains below was sequenced from the same sample in a study of kidney transplant recipient with SARS-CoV-2 infection. TCRdb reanalysed the reads using MiXCR and keeps one entry per CDR3 protein. The sample includes under 300,000 distinct CDR3 sequences, 29% of them seen just once. Sequencing used a blood sample, obtained at baseline and on day 111 from a kidney transplant recipient. The receptors here all came from a male patient aged 25-45 years who had COVID-19 and was a kidney transplant recipient. Some T cells may have originated in the graft donor.

For this clonotype: A much larger clone differs from this one at a single base, so this may be a read error. The chain recombines TRBV12-3 or TRBV12-4 with TRBJ2-1; a weak D match, TRBD2 (5 bases). The CDR3 consists of 14 residues. The CDR3 here is CASRAGSSYNEQSF. CDR3 coding DNA: TGTGCCAGCAGGGCTGGGAGCTCCTACAATGAGCAGTCCTTC.

The count of this clonotype is one. Being one base from a much bigger clone, this may be a read error. Lacking the conserved final phenylalanine or tryptophan, this CDR3 likely reflects a read error. The J gene is TRBJ1-2, the V gene TRBV6-2 or TRBV6-3; perhaps TRBD1 as D (5 bases). The germline V and J ends were trimmed by 5 bases and 4 bases, with 23 bases remaining between them. Germline loops: CDR1 MNHEY, CDR2 SVGEGT. The CDR3 is made up of 17 amino acids. DNA of the CDR3: TGTGCCAGCAGTGAGGGGTGCTGCATCGGAAAGACCTATGGCTACACCCTC. Translating gives CASSEGCCIGKTYGYTL.

This clonotype was picked up a small number of times. CDR3 in amino acids: CSARDPSGRSNEQFF. The CDR3 DNA reads as TGCAGTGCTAGAGACCCTAGCGGGAGGAGTAATGAGCAGTTCTTC. The V and J genes are TRBV20-1 and TRBJ2-1; 11 bases are a match to TRBD2. This CDR3 region has 15 residues. The V segment lost 0 bases and the J segment 7 bases; nucleotides outside the gene matches: 5. Germline V lookup: CDR1 DFQATT, CDR2 SNEGSKA (reference sequence).

With regard to this clonotype: A much larger clone lies a single base off, so this may be a read error. The chain combines TRBV5-6 with TRBJ1-2; D gene unclear. The CDR3 extends over 12 amino acids. V lost 7 bases and J lost 8, with 15 bases in between. Germline V gene lookup returns CDR1 SGHDT and CDR2 YYEEEE. The CDR3: CASGAGLPGYTF. The CDR3, as DNA: TGTGCCAGCGGCGCAGGACTCCCGGGCTACACCTTC.

Many counts were recorded for this clonotype. The J gene is TRBJ2-2, the V gene TRBV5-4; D might be TRBD2 (6 bases). V shed 0 bases and J shed 5 bases, with 14 bases lying between them. The CDR3 contains 16 residues. The germline CDR1 and CDR2 sequences are SGHNT and YYREEE (reference sequence). The CDR3 loop is CASSLGVRGGTGELFF. CDR3 DNA sequence: TGTGCCAGCAGCTTGGGGGTTAGGGGAGGAACCGGGGAGCTGTTTTTT.

In its sample, this clonotype was seen many times. The chain employs TRBV30 and TRBJ1-1, with D unclear. The V and J ends lost 3 bases and 1 base respectively, with 9 bases between them. Germline V CDR1 and CDR2: GTSNPN, SVGIG (reference sequence). This CDR3 region has 13 residues. The CDR3 is CAWSADKNTEAFF. CDR3 DNA sequence: TGTGCCTGGAGCGCCGACAAGAACACTGAAGCTTTCTTT.

Comments on this clonotype: Being one base from a much bigger clone, this may be a read error. This chain uses TRBV10-2 with TRBJ2-5; tentatively, D is TRBD2 (6 bases). The DNA end favors TRBJ2-7, so the J call may be wrong. Per germline, CDR1 WSHSY and CDR2 SAAADI. CDR3 length: 18 residues. The CDR3 DNA reads TGCGCCAGCACTGCCGGACCGGGACCCACGCCGGGGGTCTACGAGCAGTACTTC. It translates to CASTAGPGPTPGVYEQYF.

There are many counts of this clonotype. The V call is TRBV4-1, the J call TRBJ1-2; tentatively, D is TRBD1 (5 bases). The ends were cut back, 5 bases at V and 3 bases at J, with 13 bases in the middle. This CDR3 has 14 amino acids. Germline V CDR1 and CDR2: MGHRA, YSYEKL. CDR3 in DNA: TGCGCCAGCAGCTCTCGGCAGGGCGACTATGGCTACACCTTC. Its protein product is CASSSRQGDYGYTF.

Regarding this clonotype: Given a much more abundant clone one base away, this may be a read error. This rearrangement joins TRBV12-3 or TRBV12-4 to TRBJ2-1; D possibly corresponds to TRBD1 (5 bases). There are 15 residues in the CDR3. Trimming cost V 2 bases and J 5 bases, with 13 bases left between them. CDR3 region: CASSLTGFKHNEQFF. As DNA, the CDR3 is TGTGCCAGCAGTTTAACAGGATTCAAGCACAATGAGCAGTTCTTC.

There are many counts of this clonotype. The chain joins TRBV19 to TRBJ1-1; a weak D match, TRBD1 (5 bases). V gave up 4 bases and J gave up 9 bases, with 9 bases separating them. CDR1 is LNHDA, CDR2 SQIVND, per germline (reference sequence). CDR3 size: 11 residues. CDR3 loop: CASSKTAQAFF. The CDR3 DNA is TGTGCCAGTAGTAAGACAGCCCAAGCTTTCTTT.

Note on this clonotype: This may be a read error, as it is one base from a much larger clone. The CDR3 does not end in the conserved phenylalanine or tryptophan, so this is likely a read error. The chain is built from TRBV11-2 and TRBJ1-1; possibly TRBD1 for D (5 bases). Germline-derived CDR1 and CDR2 are SGHAT and FQNNGV. The V end lost 4 bases, the J end lost 8 bases, and 17 bases lay between the germline ends. The length of the CDR3 is 14 residues. The CDR3 loop is CASSSNRDGREAFL. The CDR3, as DNA: TGTGCCAGCAGCTCAAACCGGGACGGGAGGGAAGCTTTCCTT.

Details on this clonotype: Just one base apart from a much larger clone, this may be a read error. The chain has TRBV24-1 and TRBJ1-2, with D hard to call. Germline V gene sequence: CDR1 KGHDR, CDR2 SFDVKD. V lost 6 bases and J 4 bases, leaving 23 bases between the germline ends. This CDR3 is built from 17 residues. CDR3 region: CATSMPLSTRKTYGYTF. The CDR3 region has the DNA TGTGCCACCAGTATGCCCCTTAGTACCAGAAAGACCTATGGCTACACCTTC.

Concerning this clonotype: Since a much larger clone is just one base distant, this may be a read error. The gene calls are TRBV20-1 and TRBJ2-5, with D possibly called TRBD1 or TRBD2 (6 bases each). From germline, CDR1 is DFQATT and CDR2 SNEGSKA (reference sequence). This CDR3 has 14 amino acids. CDR3 in amino acids: CSAQGGGSQGTQYF. In DNA, the CDR3 is TGCAGTGCTCAAGGAGGGGGTTCCCAAGGGACCCAGTACTTC.

This clonotype was seen repeatedly, ten times or more. This rearrangement joins TRBV20-1 to TRBJ2-3, with D unresolved. In germline, CDR1 is DFQATT, CDR2 SNEGSKA (reference sequence). This CDR3 has 16 residues. Trimming cost V 0 bases and J 0 bases, with 13 bases left between them. Here the CDR3 reads CSAREAPTGSTDTQYF. The CDR3 region has the DNA TGCAGTGCTAGAGAAGCGCCGACCGGGAGCACAGATACGCAGTATTTT.

This clonotype was counted at least ten times. The gene calls are TRBV10-3 and TRBJ1-1; D remains unclear. Between the trimmed V and J ends, which lost 8 bases and 1 base, there was a span of 14 bases. In germline, CDR1 is ENHRY, CDR2 SYGVKD. The CDR3 has 14 amino acids. The CDR3 DNA reads as TGTGCCATCGCTTCCGAACAGCGGAACACTGAAGCTTTCTTT. This encodes CAIASEQRNTEAFF.

To note about this clonotype: A much larger clone lies a single base off, so this may be a read error. V and J are TRBV28 and TRBJ2-7; D is ambiguous. The germline V gene encodes CDR1 MDHEN and CDR2 SYDVKM. V was pared by 3 bases and J by 6 bases, with 9 bases between. CDR3 size: 12 residues. The CDR3 is CASSLDRSEQYF. Written as DNA, the CDR3 is TGTGCCAGCAGTTTGGACCGCAGCGAGCAGTACTTC.

This clonotype has ten or more counts. The chain employs TRBV29-1 and TRBJ1-1; D may be TRBD1 (6 bases). Germline V gene sequence: CDR1 SQVTM, CDR2 ANQGSEA. V lost 4 bases, J lost 4 bases, and 13 bases lay in between. The CDR3 sequence is 13 residues long. CDR3 nucleotide sequence: TGCAGCGTTGGATTACAGGGTATCACTGAAGCTTTCTTT. It encodes CSVGLQGITEAFF. The whole variable domain, remainder taken from reference TRBV29-1 and TRBJ1-1, is SAVISQKPSRDICQRGTSLTIQCQVDSQVTMMFWYRQQPGQSLTLIATANQGSEATYESGFVIDKFPISRPNLTFSTLTVSNMSPEDSSIYLCSVGLQGITEAFFGQGTRLTVV.